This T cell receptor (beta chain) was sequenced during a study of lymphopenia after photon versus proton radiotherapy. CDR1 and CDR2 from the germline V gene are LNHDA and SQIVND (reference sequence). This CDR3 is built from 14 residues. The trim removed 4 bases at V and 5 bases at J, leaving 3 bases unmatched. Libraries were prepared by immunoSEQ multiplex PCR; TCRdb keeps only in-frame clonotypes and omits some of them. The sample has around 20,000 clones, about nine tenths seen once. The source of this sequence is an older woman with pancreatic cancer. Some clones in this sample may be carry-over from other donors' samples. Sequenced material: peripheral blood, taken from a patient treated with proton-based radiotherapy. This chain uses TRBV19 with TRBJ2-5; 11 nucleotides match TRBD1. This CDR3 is CASSNGDRGETQYF. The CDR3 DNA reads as TGTGCCAGTAGTAACGGGGACAGGGGGGAGACCCAGTACTTC. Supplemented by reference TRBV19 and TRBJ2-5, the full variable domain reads DGGITQSPKYLFRKEGQNVTLSCEQNLNHDAMYWYRQDPGQGLRLIYYSQIVNDFQKGDIAEGYSVSREKKESFPLTVTSAQKNPTAFYLCASSNGDRGETQYFGPGTRLLVL.